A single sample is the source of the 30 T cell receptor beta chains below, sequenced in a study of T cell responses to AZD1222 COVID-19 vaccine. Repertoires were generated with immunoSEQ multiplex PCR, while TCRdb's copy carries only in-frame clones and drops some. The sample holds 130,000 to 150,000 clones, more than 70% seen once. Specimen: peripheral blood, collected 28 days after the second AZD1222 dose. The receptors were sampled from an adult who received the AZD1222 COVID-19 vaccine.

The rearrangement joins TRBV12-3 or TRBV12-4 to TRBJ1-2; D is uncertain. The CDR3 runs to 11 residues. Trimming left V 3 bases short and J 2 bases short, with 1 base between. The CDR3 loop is CASSFNYGYTF. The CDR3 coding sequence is TGTGCCAGCAGTTTCAACTATGGCTACACCTTC.

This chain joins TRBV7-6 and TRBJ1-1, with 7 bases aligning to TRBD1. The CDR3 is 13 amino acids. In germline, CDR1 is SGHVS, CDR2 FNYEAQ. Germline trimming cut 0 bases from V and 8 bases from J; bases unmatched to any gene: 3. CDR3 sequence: CASSLAEGGEAFF. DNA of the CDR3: TGTGCCAGCAGCTTAGCAGAAGGGGGCGAAGCTTTCTTT.

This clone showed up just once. CDR3 loop: CASRSTGALNTGELFF. CDR3 DNA sequence: TGTGCCAGCAGGTCTACAGGGGCGCTAAACACCGGGGAGCTGTTTTTT. The V call is TRBV11-2, the J call TRBJ2-2; 7 bases line up with TRBD1. This CDR3 has 16 amino acids. Germline CDR1 reads SGHAT; CDR2 reads FQNNGV. J was trimmed by 2 bases and V by 6 bases; bases with no gene match: 9.

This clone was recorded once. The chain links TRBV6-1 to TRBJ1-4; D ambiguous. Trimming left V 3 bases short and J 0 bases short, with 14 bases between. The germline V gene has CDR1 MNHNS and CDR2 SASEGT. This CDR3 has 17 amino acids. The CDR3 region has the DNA TGTGCCAGCAGTGATCTAGGCACATTTGCAACTAATGAAAAACTGTTTTTT. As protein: CASSDLGTFATNEKLFF.

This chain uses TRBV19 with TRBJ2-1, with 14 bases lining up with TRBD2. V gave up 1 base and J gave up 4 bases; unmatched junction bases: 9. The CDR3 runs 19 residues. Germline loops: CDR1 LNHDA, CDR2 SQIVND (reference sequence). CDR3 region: CASSIAPGTSGSKYNEQFF. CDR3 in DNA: TGTGCCAGTAGTATAGCCCCGGGGACTAGCGGGAGTAAATACAATGAGCAGTTCTTC.

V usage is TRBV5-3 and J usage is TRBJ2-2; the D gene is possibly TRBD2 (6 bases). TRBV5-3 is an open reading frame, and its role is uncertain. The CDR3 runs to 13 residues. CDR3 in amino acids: CTNTGANTGELFF. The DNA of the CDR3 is TGTACCAATACGGGAGCGAACACCGGGGAGCTGTTTTTT.

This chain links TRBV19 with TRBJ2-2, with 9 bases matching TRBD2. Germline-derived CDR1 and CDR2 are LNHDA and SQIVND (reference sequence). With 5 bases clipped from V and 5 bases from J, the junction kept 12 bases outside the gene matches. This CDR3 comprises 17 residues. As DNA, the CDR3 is TGTGCCAGTAGTTATTTAGCGGGAGAGGGTCGGACCGGGGAGCTGTTTTTT. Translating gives CASSYLAGEGRTGELFF.

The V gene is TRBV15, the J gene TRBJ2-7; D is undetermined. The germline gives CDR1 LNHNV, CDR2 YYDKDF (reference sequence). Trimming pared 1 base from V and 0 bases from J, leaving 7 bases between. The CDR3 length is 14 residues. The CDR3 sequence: CATSRGGSSYEQYF. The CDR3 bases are TGTGCCACCAGCAGAGGGGGATCCTCCTACGAGCAGTACTTC. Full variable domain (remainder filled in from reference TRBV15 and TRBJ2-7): DAMVIQNPRYQVTQFGKPVTLSCSQTLNHNVMYWYQQKSSQAPKLLFHYYDKDFNNEADTPDNFQSRRPNTSFCFLDIRSPGLGDTAMYLCATSRGGSSYEQYFGPGTRLTVT.

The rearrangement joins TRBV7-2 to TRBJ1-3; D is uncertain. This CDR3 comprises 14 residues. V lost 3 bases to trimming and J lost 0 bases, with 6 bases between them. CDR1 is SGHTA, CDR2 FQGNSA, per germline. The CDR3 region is CASSLYLSGNTIYF. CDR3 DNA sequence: TGTGCCAGCAGCTTGTACCTCTCTGGAAACACCATATATTTT. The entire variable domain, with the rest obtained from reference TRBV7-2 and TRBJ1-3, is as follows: GAGVSQSPSNKVTEKGKDVELRCDPISGHTALYWYRQSLGQGLEFLIYFQGNSAPDKSGLPSDRFSAERTGGSVSTLTIQRTQQEDSAVYLCASSLYLSGNTIYFGEGSWLTVV.

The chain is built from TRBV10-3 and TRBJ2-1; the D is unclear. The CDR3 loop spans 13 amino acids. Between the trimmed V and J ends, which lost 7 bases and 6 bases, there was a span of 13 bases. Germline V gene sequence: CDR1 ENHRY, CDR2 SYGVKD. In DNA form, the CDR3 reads TGTGCCATCATGGTCGTCAGATCCAATGAGCAGTTCTTC. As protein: CAIMVVRSNEQFF.

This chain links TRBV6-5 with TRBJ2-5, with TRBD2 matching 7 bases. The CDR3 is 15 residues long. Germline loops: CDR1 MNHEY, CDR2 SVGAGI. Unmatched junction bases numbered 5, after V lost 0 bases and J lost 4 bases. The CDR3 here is CASSYSGGPGETQYF. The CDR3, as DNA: TGTGCCAGCAGTTACTCGGGAGGGCCAGGAGAGACCCAGTACTTC.

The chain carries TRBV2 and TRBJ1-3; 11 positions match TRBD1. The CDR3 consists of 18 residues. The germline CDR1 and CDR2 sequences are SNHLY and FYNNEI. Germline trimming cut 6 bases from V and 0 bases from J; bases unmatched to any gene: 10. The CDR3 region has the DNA TGTGCCAGCAGCGCGGGACAGGGGGATCCCTACTCTGGAAACACCATATATTTT. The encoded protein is CASSAGQGDPYSGNTIYF.

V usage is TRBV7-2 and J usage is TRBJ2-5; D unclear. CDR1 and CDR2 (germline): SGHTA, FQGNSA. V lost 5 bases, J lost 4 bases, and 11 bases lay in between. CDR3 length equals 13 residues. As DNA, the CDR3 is TGTGCCAGCAGCCCCCGCGACTCAGAGACCCAGTACTTC. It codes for CASSPRDSETQYF.

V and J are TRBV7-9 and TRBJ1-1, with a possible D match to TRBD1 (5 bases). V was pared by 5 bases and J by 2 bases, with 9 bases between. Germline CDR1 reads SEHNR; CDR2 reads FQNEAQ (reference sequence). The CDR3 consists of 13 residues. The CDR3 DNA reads TGTGCCAGCAGCCTACAGGAAAACACTGAAGCTTTCTTT. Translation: CASSLQENTEAFF. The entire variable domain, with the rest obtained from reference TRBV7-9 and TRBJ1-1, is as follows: DTGVSQNPRHKITKRGQNVTFRCDPISEHNRLYWYRQTLGQGPEFLTYFQNEAQLEKSRLLSDRFSAERPKGSFSTLEIQRTEQGDSAMYLCASSLQENTEAFFGQGTRLTVV.

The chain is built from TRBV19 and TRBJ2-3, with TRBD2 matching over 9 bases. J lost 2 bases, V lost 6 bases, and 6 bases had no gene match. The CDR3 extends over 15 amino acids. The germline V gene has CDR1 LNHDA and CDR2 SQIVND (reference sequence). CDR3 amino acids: CASSLLAGATDTQYF. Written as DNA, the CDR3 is TGTGCCAGTAGCCTCTTAGCGGGGGCCACAGATACGCAGTATTTT.

CDR3 sequence: CASSPGHSNQPQHF. CDR3 in DNA: TGTGCCAGCTCCCCGGGACATAGCAATCAGCCCCAGCATTTT. This chain connects TRBV18 to TRBJ1-5; D might be TRBD1 (6 bases). Trimming stripped 6 bases from V and 0 bases from J, with 9 bases between. Per germline, CDR1 KGHSH and CDR2 LQKENI. The CDR3 is 14 residues long.

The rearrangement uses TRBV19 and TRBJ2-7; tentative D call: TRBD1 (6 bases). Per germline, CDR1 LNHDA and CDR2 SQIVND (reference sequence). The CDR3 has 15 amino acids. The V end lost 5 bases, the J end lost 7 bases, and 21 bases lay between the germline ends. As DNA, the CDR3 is TGTGCCAGTAGTCGAGGGGGTGGGTTGGACCTGGAGCAGTACTTC. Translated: CASSRGGGLDLEQYF. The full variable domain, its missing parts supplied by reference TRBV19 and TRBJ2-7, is DGGITQSPKYLFRKEGQNVTLSCEQNLNHDAMYWYRQDPGQGLRLIYYSQIVNDFQKGDIAEGYSVSREKKESFPLTVTSAQKNPTAFYLCASSRGGGLDLEQYFGPGTRLTVT.

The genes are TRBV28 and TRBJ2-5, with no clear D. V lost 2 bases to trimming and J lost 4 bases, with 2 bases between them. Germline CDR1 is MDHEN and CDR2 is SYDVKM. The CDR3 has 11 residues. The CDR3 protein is CASSLRETQYF. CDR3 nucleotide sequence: TGTGCCAGCAGTTTACGAGAGACCCAGTACTTC.

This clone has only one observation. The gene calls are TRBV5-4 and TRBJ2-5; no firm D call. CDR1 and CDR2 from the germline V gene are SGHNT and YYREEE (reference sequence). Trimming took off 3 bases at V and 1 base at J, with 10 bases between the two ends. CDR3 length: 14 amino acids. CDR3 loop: CASSSPGGQETQYF. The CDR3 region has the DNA TGTGCCAGCAGCTCCCCCGGTGGCCAAGAGACCCAGTACTTC.

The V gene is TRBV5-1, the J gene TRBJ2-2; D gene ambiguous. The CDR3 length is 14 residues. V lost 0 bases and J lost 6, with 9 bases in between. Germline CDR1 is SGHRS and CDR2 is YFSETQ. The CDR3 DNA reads TGCGCCAGCAGCTTGGCCCGTCCCCCCGGGGAGCTGTTTTTT. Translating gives CASSLARPPGELFF.

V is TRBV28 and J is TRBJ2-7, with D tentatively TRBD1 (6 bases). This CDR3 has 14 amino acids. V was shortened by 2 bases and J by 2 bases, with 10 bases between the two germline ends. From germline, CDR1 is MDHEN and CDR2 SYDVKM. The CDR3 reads CASSLGQPPYEQYF. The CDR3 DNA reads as TGTGCCAGCAGTTTAGGACAGCCTCCCTACGAGCAGTACTTC.

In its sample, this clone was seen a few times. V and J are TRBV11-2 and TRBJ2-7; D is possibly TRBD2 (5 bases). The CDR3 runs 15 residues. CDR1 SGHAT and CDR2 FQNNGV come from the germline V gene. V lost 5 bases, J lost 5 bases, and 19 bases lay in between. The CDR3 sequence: CASSGLRVKIDEQYF. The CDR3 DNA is TGTGCCAGCAGCGGACTTAGAGTTAAGATAGACGAGCAGTACTTC.

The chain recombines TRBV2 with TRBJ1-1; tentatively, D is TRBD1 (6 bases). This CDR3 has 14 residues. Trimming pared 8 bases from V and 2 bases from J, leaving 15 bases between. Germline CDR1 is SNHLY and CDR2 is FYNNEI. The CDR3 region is CASVLDSVNTEAFF. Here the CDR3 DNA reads TGTGCCAGCGTCCTGGACAGCGTTAACACTGAAGCTTTCTTT.

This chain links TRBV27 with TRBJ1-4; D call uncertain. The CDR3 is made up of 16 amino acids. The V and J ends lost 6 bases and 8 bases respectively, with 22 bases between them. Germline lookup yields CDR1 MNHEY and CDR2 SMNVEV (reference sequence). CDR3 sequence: CASRAAGGSLGEKLFF. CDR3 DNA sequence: TGTGCCAGCAGGGCCGCGGGAGGCTCACTGGGGGAAAAACTGTTTTTT.

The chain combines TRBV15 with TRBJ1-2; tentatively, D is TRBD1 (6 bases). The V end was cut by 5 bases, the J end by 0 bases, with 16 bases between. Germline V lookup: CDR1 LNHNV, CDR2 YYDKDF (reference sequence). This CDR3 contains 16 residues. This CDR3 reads CATSPRGDIANYGYTF. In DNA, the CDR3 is TGTGCCACCAGCCCGAGGGGGGACATAGCTAACTATGGCTACACCTTC. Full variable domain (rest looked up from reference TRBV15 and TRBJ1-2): DAMVIQNPRYQVTQFGKPVTLSCSQTLNHNVMYWYQQKSSQAPKLLFHYYDKDFNNEADTPDNFQSRRPNTSFCFLDIRSPGLGDTAMYLCATSPRGDIANYGYTFGSGTRLTVV.

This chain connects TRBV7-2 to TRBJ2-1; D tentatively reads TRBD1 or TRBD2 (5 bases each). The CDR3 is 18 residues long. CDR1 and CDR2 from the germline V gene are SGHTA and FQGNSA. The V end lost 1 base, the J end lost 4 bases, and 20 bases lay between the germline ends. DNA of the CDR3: TGTGCCAGCAGCTTAGACAGACTCCGGGGTAGGGGATACAATGAGCAGTTCTTC. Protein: CASSLDRLRGRGYNEQFF.

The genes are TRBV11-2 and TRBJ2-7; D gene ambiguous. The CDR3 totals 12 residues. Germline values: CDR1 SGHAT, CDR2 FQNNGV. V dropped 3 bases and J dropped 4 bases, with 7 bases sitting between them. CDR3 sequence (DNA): TGTGCCAGCAGCTTCGCGGAATACGAGCAGTACTTC. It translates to CASSFAEYEQYF.

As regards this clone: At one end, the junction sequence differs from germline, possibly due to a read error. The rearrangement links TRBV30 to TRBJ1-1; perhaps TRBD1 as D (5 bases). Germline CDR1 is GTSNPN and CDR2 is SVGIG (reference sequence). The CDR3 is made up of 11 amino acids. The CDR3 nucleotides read TGTACCTGGAGCGCAGGGCCTGAAGCTTTCTTT. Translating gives CTWSAGPEAFF.

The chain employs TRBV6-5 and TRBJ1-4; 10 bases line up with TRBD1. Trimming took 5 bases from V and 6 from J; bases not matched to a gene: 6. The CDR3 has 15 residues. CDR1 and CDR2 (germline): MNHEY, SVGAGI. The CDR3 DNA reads TGTGCCAGCAGTCGCTCCGGGACAGGGGATGAAAAACTGTTTTTT. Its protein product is CASSRSGTGDEKLFF.

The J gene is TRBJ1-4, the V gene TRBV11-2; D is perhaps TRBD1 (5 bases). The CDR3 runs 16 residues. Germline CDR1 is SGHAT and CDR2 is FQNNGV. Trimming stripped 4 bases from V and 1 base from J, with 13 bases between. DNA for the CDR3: TGTGCCAGCAGCTCAACTAGGGACGGAACTAATGAAAAACTGTTTTTT. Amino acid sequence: CASSSTRDGTNEKLFF.